A selection of T cell receptor beta chains follows, all from one sample in a study of T-cell reconstitution after alpha-beta-depleted transplantation in children. TCRdb ran MiXCR on the PCR reads and lists one entry per CDR3 protein. The sample carries about 290,000 distinct CDR3 sequences, over 7.5% recorded once. Specimen: peripheral blood, collected 360 days after TCRalphabeta/CD19-depleted stem cell transplant. The receptors stem from a female patient between 2 and 15 years old who had a stem cell transplant for Fanconi anemia, so the T cells may come from the graft donor. Both conserved end residues are part of each CDR3. Fields, in order: D gene, V gene, J gene, clone size, CDR3 DNA, CDR3 protein. The D gene is left open where the match is weak. Size is omitted from some rows. Given values are once, few, many or a class for expanded clones.

d_call: TRBD1
v_call: TRBV6-1
j_call: TRBJ2-1
clone_size: many
cdr3_nt: TGTGCCAGCAGTGTTATCGAACAGGGGGAAGAGTTCTTC
cdr3_aa: CASSVIEQGEEFF

d_call: .
v_call: TRBV12-3/TRBV12-4
j_call: TRBJ1-4
clone_size: many
cdr3_nt: TGTGCCAGCAGTTTTGGCCAGGGAGGAGAAAAACTGTTTTTT
cdr3_aa: CASSFGQGGEKLFF

d_call: .
v_call: TRBV10-3
j_call: TRBJ1-2
clone_size: few
cdr3_nt: TGTGCCATCGGAGCCCCCACCGAAACCCTCTATGGCTACACCTTC
cdr3_aa: CAIGAPTETLYGYTF

d_call: .
v_call: TRBV28
j_call: TRBJ1-1
clone_size: many
cdr3_nt: TGTGCCAGCAGTTTATCGGGGGGGCGAACGGACACTGAAGCTTTCTTT
cdr3_aa: CASSLSGGRTDTEAFF

d_call: .
v_call: TRBV9
j_call: TRBJ2-3
clone_size: few
cdr3_nt: TGTGCCAGCAGCGTCCGACAGTCAGATACGCAGTATTTT
cdr3_aa: CASSVRQSDTQYF

d_call: .
v_call: TRBV9
j_call: TRBJ2-2
clone_size: many
cdr3_nt: TGTGCCAGCAGCGTAGTTGGGCAGGGTGGCGGGGAGCTGTTTTTT
cdr3_aa: CASSVVGQGGGELFF

d_call: TRBD1
v_call: TRBV28
j_call: TRBJ1-5
clone_size: many
cdr3_nt: TGTGCCAGCAGTTTAGAGGACAGGGGACGCCAGCCCCAGCATTTT
cdr3_aa: CASSLEDRGRQPQHF

d_call: TRBD2
v_call: TRBV2
j_call: TRBJ2-1
clone_size: few
cdr3_nt: TGTGCCAGCAGTGATTCCGGGTCCAGCGGGGACTTCGACACCTACAATGAGCAGTTCTTC
cdr3_aa: CASSDSGSSGDFDTYNEQFF

d_call: .
v_call: TRBV20-1
j_call: TRBJ2-1
clone_size: .
cdr3_nt: TGCAGTGCTGGATCCTACAGGGAAACCTACAATGAGCAGTTCTTC
cdr3_aa: CSAGSYRETYNEQFF

d_call: .
v_call: TRBV20-1
j_call: TRBJ1-1
clone_size: many
cdr3_nt: TGCAGTGCTAGCCCGCGGCAGGGAAGAACTGAAGCTTTCTTT
cdr3_aa: CSASPRQGRTEAFF

d_call: .
v_call: TRBV7-9
j_call: TRBJ2-1
clone_size: many
cdr3_nt: TGTGCCAGCAGTCCATTATTTACCCTGGGGCTAGAGCAGTTCTTC
cdr3_aa: CASSPLFTLGLEQFF

d_call: .
v_call: TRBV10-3
j_call: TRBJ2-2
clone_size: many
cdr3_nt: TGTGCCATCAGTGACCCCGGAAAGGGCAACACCGGGGAGCTGTTTTTT
cdr3_aa: CAISDPGKGNTGELFF

d_call: .
v_call: TRBV21-1
j_call: TRBJ2-3
clone_size: many
cdr3_nt: TGTGCCAGCAGCACCAGTACAAAACGCATAGGACTAGCGGGGAGTTTGGGGAGCACAGATACGCAGTATTTT
cdr3_aa: CASSTSTKRIGLAGSLGSTDTQYF

d_call: .
v_call: TRBV7-2
j_call: TRBJ1-4
clone_size: many
cdr3_nt: TGTGCCAGCAGTATGGACCGGGGGCGCAATGAAAAACTGTTTTTT
cdr3_aa: CASSMDRGRNEKLFF

d_call: TRBD2
v_call: TRBV9
j_call: TRBJ2-7
clone_size: many
cdr3_nt: TGTGCCAGCAGCGTAGGAGGAGCGGGAGGAGCCGAGCAGTACTTC
cdr3_aa: CASSVGGAGGAEQYF

d_call: .
v_call: TRBV29-1
j_call: TRBJ2-1
clone_size: many
cdr3_nt: TGCAGCGTTGAAGGAGGGACTTCCTACAATGAGCAGTTCTTC
cdr3_aa: CSVEGGTSYNEQFF

d_call: TRBD2
v_call: TRBV4-2
j_call: TRBJ2-1
clone_size: many
cdr3_nt: TGTGCCAGCAGCAAGGTTTCTAGCGGGGGGGCCTACGAGCAGTTCTTC
cdr3_aa: CASSKVSSGGAYEQFF

d_call: TRBD2
v_call: TRBV3-1
j_call: TRBJ2-1
clone_size: .
cdr3_nt: TGTGCCTGCAGCCCCAGGACTAGCGGGGATAGTAATGAGCAGTTCTTC
cdr3_aa: CACSPRTSGDSNEQFF

d_call: .
v_call: TRBV5-6
j_call: TRBJ2-7
clone_size: many
cdr3_nt: TGTGCCAGCAGTGGAGGAGATTTCAACGAGCAGTACTTC
cdr3_aa: CASSGGDFNEQYF

d_call: .
v_call: TRBV6-5
j_call: TRBJ1-5
clone_size: few
cdr3_nt: TGTGCCAGCAGTTACTCTACGGGCTCCAATCAGCCCCAGCATTTT
cdr3_aa: CASSYSTGSNQPQHF